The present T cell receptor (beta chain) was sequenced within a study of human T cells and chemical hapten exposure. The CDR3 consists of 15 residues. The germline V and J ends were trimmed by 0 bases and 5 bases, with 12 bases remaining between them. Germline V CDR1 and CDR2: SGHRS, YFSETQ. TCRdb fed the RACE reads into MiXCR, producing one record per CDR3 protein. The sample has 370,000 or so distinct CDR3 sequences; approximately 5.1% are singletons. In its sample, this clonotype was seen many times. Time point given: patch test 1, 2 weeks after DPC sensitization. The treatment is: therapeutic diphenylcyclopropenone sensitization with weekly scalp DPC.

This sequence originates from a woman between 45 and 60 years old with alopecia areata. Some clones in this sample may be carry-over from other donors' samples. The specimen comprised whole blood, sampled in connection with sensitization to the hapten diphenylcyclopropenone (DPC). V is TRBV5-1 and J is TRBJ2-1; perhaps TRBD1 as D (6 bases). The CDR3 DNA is TGCGCCAGCAGCTTGGTGTTCCCAGGGGACAATGAGCAGTTCTTC. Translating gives CASSLVFPGDNEQFF.